This TCR beta chain is drawn from a study of T cell responses to AZD1222 COVID-19 vaccine (dated by TCRdb to the early 2020s). General notes on the study: AZD1222 recipients given second doses at about 4 weeks or at about 12 weeks were pooled, since spike-specific TCR depth and breadth were not found to differ between the two schedules. TCR sequencing covered roughly 230 trial participants: some 210 given two doses of AZD1222 and 26 given two doses of MenACWY control vaccine. Trial participants were enrolled by age into 18-55, 56-69 and 70-plus year subgroups, with 148, 28 and 57 TCR-sequenced participants respectively.

As to this clone: Its antigen is currently not known. No quality values exist for individual bases; no much larger clone is one base distant.

The CDR3 numbers 15 residues from cysteine through phenylalanine. The CDR3 DNA has 45 bases and is translated from base 1. V loses 6 bases at its end and J loses 6 bases; junction bases beyond the gene matches: 10. CDR1 LNHDA and CDR2 SQIVND are derived from the germline V gene (reference sequence). The CDR3 regions of human TCRbeta chains were analyzed by immunosequencing. The study's processing was this. Repertoire TCRs were checked for matches against a reference library of SARS-CoV-2-specific TCRs that had been generated using the MIRA antigen-specificity platform. Breadth was defined as the fraction of unique TCRs that were SARS-CoV-2-associated. Depth was defined as the fraction of total T cells that were SARS-CoV-2-associated. Using the MIRA data, each spike-specific TCR was assigned both to the spike region to which the TCR was reactive and to a CD4 or CD8 class. Log10-transformed breadth and depth values were compared by one-way ANOVA with Sidak's multiple comparisons tests. Here the immuneACCESS table is served through TCRdb, limited to in-frame sequences with V and J called. Missing clones are a known gap in these copies; in checked studies unresolved V genes cover under half, and the rest lacks a known reason. That table supplies the V and J calls and clone size; D and trimming were determined from the DNA. The sample has more than 110,000 clones on record, 90% of them singletons. Clones ranked in the top ten supply 3.4% of the sample.

The time point tag for this specimen amounts to: baseline before first vaccination. Vaccinee samples were obtained from the UK trials COV001 and COV002, which included a single-blind randomized controlled phase 2/3 trial of AZD1222 (ChAdOx1 nCoV-19) in healthy adults. Trial participant PBMC samples were collected at day 0 and day 28 after the second dose for TCRbeta chain sequencing. Broader findings and caveats from the paper: Because no samples from the day 14 peak response were available, repertoires could be characterized only after the peak T cell response. Conclusions about previously exposed vaccinees are limited, since just a handful of AZD1222 recipients were seropositive for SARS-CoV-2 at baseline. Reportedly, close to half of the unique spike-specific TCRs recognized epitopes lying outside the regions that are mutated in the B.1.351 and B.1.1.7 variants. In the small 56-69-year group, the increase in depth fell short of significance, most likely because of low power. After two AZD1222 doses, spike-specific TCR breadth and depth were significantly higher than at day 0 and than in MenACWY recipients. Participants were mostly white British and included more females than males, and it was suggested by the authors that clonal diversity may have been underestimated. Vaccine-associated CD4 TCRs spanned the whole spike protein, with dominant responses in regions 160-218 and 743-854.

The chain was built from TRBV19 and TRBJ2-2; 7 central bases correspond to TRBD2. This sample comprised peripheral blood, obtained on day 0 of AZD1222 vaccination. The sequence was collected from an adult in good health. The CDR3 is CASRSPRGMAGELFF. The sequenced DNA: TGTGCCAGTAGGAGCCCGCGGGGGATGGCCGGGGAGCTGTTTTTT.